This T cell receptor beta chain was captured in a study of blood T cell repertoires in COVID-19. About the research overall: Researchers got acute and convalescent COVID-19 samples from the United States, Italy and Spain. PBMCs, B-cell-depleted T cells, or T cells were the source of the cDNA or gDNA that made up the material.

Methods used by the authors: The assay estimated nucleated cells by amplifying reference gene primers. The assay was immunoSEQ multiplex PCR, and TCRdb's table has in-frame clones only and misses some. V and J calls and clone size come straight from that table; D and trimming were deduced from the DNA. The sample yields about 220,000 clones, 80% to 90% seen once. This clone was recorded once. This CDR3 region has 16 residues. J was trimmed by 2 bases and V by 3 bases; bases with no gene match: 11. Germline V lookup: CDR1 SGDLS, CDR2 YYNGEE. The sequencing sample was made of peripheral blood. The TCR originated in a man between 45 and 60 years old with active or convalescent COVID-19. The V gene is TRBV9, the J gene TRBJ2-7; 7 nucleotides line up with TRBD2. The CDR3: CASSAHSQGGTYEQYF. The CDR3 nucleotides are TGTGCCAGCAGCGCCCACTCGCAGGGAGGGACCTACGAGCAGTACTTC.